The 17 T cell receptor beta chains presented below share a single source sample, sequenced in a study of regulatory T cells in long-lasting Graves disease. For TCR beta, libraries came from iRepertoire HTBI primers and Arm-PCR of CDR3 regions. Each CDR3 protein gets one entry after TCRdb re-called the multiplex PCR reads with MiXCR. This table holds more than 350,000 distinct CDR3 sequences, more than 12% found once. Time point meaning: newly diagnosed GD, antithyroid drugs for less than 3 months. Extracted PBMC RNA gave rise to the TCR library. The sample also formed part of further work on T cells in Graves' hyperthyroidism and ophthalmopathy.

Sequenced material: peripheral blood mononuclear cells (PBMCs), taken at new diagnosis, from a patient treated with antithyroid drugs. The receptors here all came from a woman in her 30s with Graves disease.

CDR3 region: CASSVAGSHTEAFF. CDR3 sequence (DNA): TGTGCCAGCAGCGTAGCCGGATCCCACACTGAAGCTTTCTTT. The rearrangement links TRBV9 to TRBJ1-1; D ambiguous. Germline V gene sequence: CDR1 SGDLS, CDR2 YYNGEE. CDR3 size: 14 residues. Trimming pared 0 bases from V and 3 bases from J, leaving 9 bases between.

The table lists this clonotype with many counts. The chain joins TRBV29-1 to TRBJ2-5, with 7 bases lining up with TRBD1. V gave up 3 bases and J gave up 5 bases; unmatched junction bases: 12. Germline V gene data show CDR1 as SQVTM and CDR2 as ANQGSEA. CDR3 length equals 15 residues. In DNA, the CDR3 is TGCAGCGTTGATTGGGGGTCGACAGGGCGGGAGACCCAGTACTTC. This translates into CSVDWGSTGRETQYF.

The CDR3 DNA sequence: TGTGCCAGCAGCGACAGGGGTTCCTCCCGAATCCACTATGGCTACACCTTC. Translating gives CASSDRGSSRIHYGYTF. The chain carries TRBV9 and TRBJ1-2; 7 bases align to TRBD1. Trimming at V came to 3 bases and at J to 3 bases, leaving 14 bases not matched to a gene. The CDR3 extends over 17 amino acids. The germline CDR1 and CDR2 sequences are SGDLS and YYNGEE.

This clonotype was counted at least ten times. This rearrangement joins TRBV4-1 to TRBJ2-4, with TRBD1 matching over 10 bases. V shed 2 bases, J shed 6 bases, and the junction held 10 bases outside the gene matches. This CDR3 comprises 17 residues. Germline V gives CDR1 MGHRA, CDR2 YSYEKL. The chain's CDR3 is CASSQTGTGALGNIQYF. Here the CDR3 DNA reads TGCGCCAGCAGCCAAACCGGGACAGGGGCCCTTGGAAACATTCAGTACTTC.

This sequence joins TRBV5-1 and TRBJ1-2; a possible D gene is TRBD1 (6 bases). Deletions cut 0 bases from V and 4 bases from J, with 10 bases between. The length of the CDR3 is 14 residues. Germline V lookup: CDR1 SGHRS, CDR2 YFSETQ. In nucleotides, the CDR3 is TGCGCCAGCAGCTTGGCCGGACAGTCCTATGGCTACACCTTC. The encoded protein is CASSLAGQSYGYTF. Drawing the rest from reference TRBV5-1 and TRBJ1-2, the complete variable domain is KAGVTQTPRYLIKTRGQQVTLSCSPISGHRSVSWYQQTPGQGLQFLFEYFSETQRNKGNFPGRFSGRQFSNSRSEMNVSTLELGDSALYLCASSLAGQSYGYTFGSGTRLTVV.

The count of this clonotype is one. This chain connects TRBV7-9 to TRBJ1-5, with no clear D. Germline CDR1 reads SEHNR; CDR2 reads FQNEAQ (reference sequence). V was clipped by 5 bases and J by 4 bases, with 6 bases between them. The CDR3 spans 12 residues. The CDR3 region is CASSRPNQPQHF. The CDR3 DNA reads TGTGCCAGCAGCCGACCAAATCAGCCCCAGCATTTT. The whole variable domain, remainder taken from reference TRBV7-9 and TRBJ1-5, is DTGVSQNPRHKITKRGQNVTFRCDPISEHNRLYWYRQTLGQGPEFLTYFQNEAQLEKSRLLSDRFSAERPKGSFSTLEIQRTEQGDSAMYLCASSRPNQPQHFGDGTRLSIL.

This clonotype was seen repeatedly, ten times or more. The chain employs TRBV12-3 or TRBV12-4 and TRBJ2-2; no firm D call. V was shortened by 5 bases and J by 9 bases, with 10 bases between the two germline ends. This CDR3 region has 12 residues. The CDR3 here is CASSPQYWELFF. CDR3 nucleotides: TGTGCCAGCAGTCCACAGTATTGGGAGCTGTTTTTT.

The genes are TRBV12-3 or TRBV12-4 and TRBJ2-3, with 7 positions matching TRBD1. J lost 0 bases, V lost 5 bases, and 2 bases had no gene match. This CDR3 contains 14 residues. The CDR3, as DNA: TGTGCCAGCAGTGAGACAGGGAGCACAGATACGCAGTATTTT. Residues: CASSETGSTDTQYF.

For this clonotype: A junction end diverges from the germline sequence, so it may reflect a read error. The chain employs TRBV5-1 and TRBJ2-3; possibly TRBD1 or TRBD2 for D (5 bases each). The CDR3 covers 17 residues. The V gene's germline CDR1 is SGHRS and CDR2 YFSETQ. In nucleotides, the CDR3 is TGCGCCAGCAGCTTGGCACCATTCTGGGGGAGAACAGATATGCAGTATTTT. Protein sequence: CASSLAPFWGRTDMQYF. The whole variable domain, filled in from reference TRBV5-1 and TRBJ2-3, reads KAGVTQTPRYLIKTRGQQVTLSCSPISGHRSVSWYQQTPGQGLQFLFEYFSETQRNKGNFPGRFSGRQFSNSRSEMNVSTLELGDSALYLCASSLAPFWGRTDMQYFGPGTRLTVL.

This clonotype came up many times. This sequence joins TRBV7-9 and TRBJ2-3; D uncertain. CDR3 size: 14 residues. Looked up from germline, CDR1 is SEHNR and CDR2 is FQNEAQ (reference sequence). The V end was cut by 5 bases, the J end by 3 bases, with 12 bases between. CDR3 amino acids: CASSSPILTDTQYF. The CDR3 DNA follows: TGTGCCAGCAGCAGCCCCATTCTTACAGATACGCAGTATTTT.

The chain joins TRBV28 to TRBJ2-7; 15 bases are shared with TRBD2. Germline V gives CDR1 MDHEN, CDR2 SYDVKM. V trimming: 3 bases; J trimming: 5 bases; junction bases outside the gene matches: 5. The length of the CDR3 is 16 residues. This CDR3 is CASSFGLAGGVHEQYF. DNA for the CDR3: TGTGCCAGCAGTTTCGGACTAGCGGGAGGGGTCCACGAGCAGTACTTC.

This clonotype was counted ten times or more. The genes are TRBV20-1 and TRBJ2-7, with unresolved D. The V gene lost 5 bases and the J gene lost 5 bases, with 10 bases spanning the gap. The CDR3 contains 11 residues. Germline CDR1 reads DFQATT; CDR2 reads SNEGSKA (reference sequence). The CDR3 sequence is CSAPDTDEQYF. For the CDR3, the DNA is TGCAGTGCTCCCGACACTGACGAGCAGTACTTC.

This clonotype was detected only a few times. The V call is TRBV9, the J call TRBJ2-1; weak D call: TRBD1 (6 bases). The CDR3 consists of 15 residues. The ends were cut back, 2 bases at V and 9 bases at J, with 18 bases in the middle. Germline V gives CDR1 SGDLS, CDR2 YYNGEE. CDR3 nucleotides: TGTGCCAGCAGCGTTGTGGACAGATACACCGGTGAGCAGTTCTTC. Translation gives CASSVVDRYTGEQFF.

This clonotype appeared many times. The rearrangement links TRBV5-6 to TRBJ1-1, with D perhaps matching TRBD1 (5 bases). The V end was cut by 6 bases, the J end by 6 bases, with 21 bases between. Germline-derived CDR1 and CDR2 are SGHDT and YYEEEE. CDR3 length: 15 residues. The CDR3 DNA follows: TGTGCCAGCACCCGCGAGGGACTCCAAGTGGCTGAAGCTTTCTTT. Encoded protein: CASTREGLQVAEAFF.

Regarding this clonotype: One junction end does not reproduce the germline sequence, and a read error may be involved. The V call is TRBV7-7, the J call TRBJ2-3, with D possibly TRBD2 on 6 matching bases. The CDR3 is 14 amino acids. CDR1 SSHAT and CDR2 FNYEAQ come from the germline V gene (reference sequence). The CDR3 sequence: CASSLASSPDTQYF. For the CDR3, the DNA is TGTGCCAGCAGCCTAGCGAGTAGTCCAGATACGCAGTATTTT. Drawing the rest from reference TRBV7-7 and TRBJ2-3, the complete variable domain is GAGVSQSPRYKVTKRGQDVTLRCDPISSHATLYWYQQALGQGPEFLTYFNYEAQPDKSGLPSDRFSAERPEGSISTLTIQRTEQRDSAMYRCASSLASSPDTQYFGPGTRLTVL.

The CDR3 DNA reads as TGCGCCAGCAGCTTCCTTCCCCCCCGTCCGGGTCCCTATGGCTACACCTTC. Translation gives CASSFLPPRPGPYGYTF. The genes are TRBV5-1 and TRBJ1-2; D is unresolved. CDR3 length: 17 residues. The V gene lost 2 bases and the J gene lost 4 bases, with 21 bases spanning the gap. Germline V gene lookup returns CDR1 SGHRS and CDR2 YFSETQ. Looking up the rest from reference TRBV5-1 and TRBJ1-2 gives the full variable domain: KAGVTQTPRYLIKTRGQQVTLSCSPISGHRSVSWYQQTPGQGLQFLFEYFSETQRNKGNFPGRFSGRQFSNSRSEMNVSTLELGDSALYLCASSFLPPRPGPYGYTFGSGTRLTVV.

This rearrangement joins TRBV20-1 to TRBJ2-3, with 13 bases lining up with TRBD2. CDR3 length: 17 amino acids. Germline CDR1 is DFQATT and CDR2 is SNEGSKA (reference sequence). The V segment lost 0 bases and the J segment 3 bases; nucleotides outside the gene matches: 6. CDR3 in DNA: TGCAGTGCTAGAGACCTACTAGCGGGAGGGCGGACAGATACGCAGTATTTT. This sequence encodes CSARDLLAGGRTDTQYF.